This TCR beta chain is from a study of response to subunit inactivated influenza vaccine. TCRdb fed the RT-PCR reads into MiXCR, producing one record per CDR3 protein. Of 800,000 to 1,000,000 distinct CDR3 sequences listed, approximately 22% are singletons. Notes on this clonotype: Its antigen remains unknown.

The trim removed 5 bases at V and 2 bases at J, leaving 5 bases unmatched. The CDR3 covers 15 residues. Broader study findings: Every seasonal influenza vaccination brings in few new T cells, the authors suggested.

The receptor comes from a man aged 50 to 59 who received an inactivated influenza vaccine. The material was PBMCs from blood, obtained 4 to 6 days after vaccination. The chain carries TRBV12-3 or TRBV12-4 and TRBJ2-1; 8 positions match TRBD2. The CDR3 loop reads CASSTYGGAYNEQFF. CDR3 in DNA: TGTGCCAGCAGTACATACGGGGGGGCCTACAATGAGCAGTTCTTC.